One sample yielded the 26 T cell receptor beta chains listed below, sequenced in a study of T cell changes during pregnancy in multiple sclerosis. Data came from immunoSEQ multiplex PCR; TCRdb stores just in-frame clones and leaves some out. The sample lists under 110,000 clones; more than 85% were seen once. Source: peripheral blood, taken in the second trimester of pregnancy. These receptors all stem from a female donor with multiple sclerosis, enrolled in a pregnancy study.

In its sample, this clone was seen a few times. The J gene is TRBJ2-2, the V gene TRBV30, with D possibly matching TRBD2 (6 bases). Germline V gene sequence: CDR1 GTSNPN, CDR2 SVGIG (reference sequence). The CDR3 spans 15 residues. Trimming cost V 7 bases and J 3 bases, with 18 bases left between them. CDR3: CALSPPGSDTGELFF. The CDR3 region has the DNA TGTGCCTTGAGCCCACCCGGGAGCGACACCGGGGAGCTGTTTTTT.

V gene TRBV28 combines with J gene TRBJ1-1; unclear D gene. Germline CDR1 is MDHEN and CDR2 is SYDVKM. The CDR3 runs to 14 residues. Trimming took 3 bases from V and 1 from J, leaving 9 bases between them. DNA of the CDR3: TGTGCCAGCAGTTTGGTCAGTGGGAACACTGAAGCTTTCTTT. Its translation is CASSLVSGNTEAFF.

In this sample, this clone turned up a few times. This chain links TRBV28 with TRBJ1-2, with TRBD1 matching over 9 bases. The CDR3 runs 14 residues. The V segment lost 5 bases and the J segment 3 bases; nucleotides outside the gene matches: 4. Germline V gene sequence: CDR1 MDHEN, CDR2 SYDVKM. The CDR3, as DNA: TGTGCCAGCAGTGACACAGGGGGCGACTATGGCTACACCTTC. Protein product: CASSDTGGDYGYTF.

The J gene is TRBJ2-7, the V gene TRBV28; 7 bases map to TRBD2. Looked up from germline, CDR1 is MDHEN and CDR2 is SYDVKM. CDR3 length: 19 residues. J was trimmed by 5 bases and V by 4 bases; bases with no gene match: 23. The CDR3 loop reads CASSSPLSGEGQTPHEQYF. CDR3 nucleotides: TGTGCCAGCAGTTCCCCCCTGAGCGGGGAGGGCCAAACGCCTCACGAGCAGTACTTC.

V and J are TRBV19 and TRBJ2-3, with D perhaps matching TRBD2 (6 bases). The CDR3 is made up of 14 amino acids. The ends were cut back, 5 bases at V and 2 bases at J, with 11 bases in the middle. Per the germline V gene, CDR1 is LNHDA and CDR2 is SQIVND (reference sequence). The CDR3 coding sequence is TGTGCCAGTAGTGTCTCTAGCGTCACAGATACGCAGTATTTT. It specifies CASSVSSVTDTQYF.

This chain joins TRBV6-6 and TRBJ1-2; TRBD1 matches at 9 bases. The CDR3 is 14 amino acids. Germline loops: CDR1 MNHNY, CDR2 SVGAGI (reference sequence). J lost 7 bases, V lost 4 bases, and 7 bases had no gene match. DNA for the CDR3: TGTGCCAGCAGTTCCCGACAGGGGGATGTTGGCTACACCTTC. Residues: CASSSRQGDVGYTF.

CDR3 loop: CASRGDRGSTDTQYF. CDR3 in DNA: TGTGCCAGCAGGGGGGACAGGGGGAGCACAGATACGCAGTATTTT. The V gene is TRBV6-1, the J gene TRBJ2-3; 11 nucleotides line up with TRBD1. The CDR3 loop spans 15 amino acids. Losses at the gene ends were 6 bases for V and 0 bases for J; bases not matched to a gene: 2. Germline CDR1 and CDR2: MNHNS and SASEGT.

The V gene is TRBV19, the J gene TRBJ2-3; TRBD1 might be the D (6 bases). CDR3 length: 13 residues. Germline V gives CDR1 LNHDA, CDR2 SQIVND (reference sequence). Trimming took off 10 bases at V and 2 bases at J, with 13 bases between the two ends. The CDR3, as DNA: TGTGCCACCCTCGGACAGAACACAGATACGCAGTATTTT. It translates to CATLGQNTDTQYF.

This chain uses TRBV5-6 with TRBJ2-1; TRBD2 agrees at 11 bases. The CDR3 contains 17 residues. Per the germline V gene, CDR1 is SGHDT and CDR2 is YYEEEE. Losses at the gene ends were 0 bases for V and 7 bases for J; bases not matched to a gene: 9. The DNA of the CDR3 is TGTGCCAGCAGCTTGGGAGTAGTACTAGCGGGAGCAAATGAGCAGTTCTTC. Amino acids: CASSLGVVLAGANEQFF.

The V and J genes are TRBV27 and TRBJ2-7, with 8 bases lining up with TRBD2. V trimming: 4 bases; J trimming: 6 bases; junction bases outside the gene matches: 8. The CDR3 runs to 14 residues. CDR1 is MNHEY and CDR2 is SMNVEV in the germline V gene (reference sequence). CDR3 region: CASSSSGSEAEQYF. The CDR3 DNA sequence: TGTGCCAGCAGTTCAAGCGGGAGCGAGGCCGAGCAGTACTTC.

The genes are TRBV29-1 and TRBJ2-7; the match to TRBD1 covers 10 bases. The V gene end was trimmed by 5 bases and the J gene end by 1 base; junction bases not matched to a gene: 2. Germline CDR1 is SQVTM and CDR2 is ANQGSEA. CDR3 length: 13 amino acids. The CDR3, as DNA: TGCAGCGTTCGGACAGGGGGGTCCTACGAGCAGTACTTC. As protein: CSVRTGGSYEQYF.

This clone has more than one count but fewer than ten. The CDR3 reads CASSQYNEQFF. The CDR3 DNA reads TGTGCCAGCAGTCAATACAATGAGCAGTTCTTC. The rearrangement uses TRBV6-5 and TRBJ2-1, with D uncertain. V was cut by 5 bases and J by 4 bases, with 3 bases left in between. CDR1 and CDR2 from the germline V gene are MNHEY and SVGAGI. The CDR3 runs 11 residues.

The rearrangement links TRBV30 to TRBJ1-4; tentatively, D is TRBD1 (6 bases). The V end lost 7 bases, the J end lost 8 bases, and 20 bases lay between the germline ends. Germline values: CDR1 GTSNPN, CDR2 SVGIG (reference sequence). The CDR3 sequence is 14 residues long. Here the CDR3 reads CAYNNRAGEEKLFF. CDR3 sequence (DNA): TGTGCCTACAACAACAGGGCGGGTGAAGAAAAACTGTTTTTT.

The genes are TRBV28 and TRBJ1-4; the D gene is possibly TRBD1 (6 bases). Germline values: CDR1 MDHEN, CDR2 SYDVKM. The V end was cut by 2 bases, the J end by 7 bases, with 20 bases between. There are 17 residues in the CDR3. CDR3: CASSLDPGDPTSEKLFF. The CDR3, as DNA: TGTGCCAGCAGTTTAGATCCAGGGGACCCTACTTCTGAAAAACTGTTTTTT.

The count of this clone is one. The J gene is TRBJ1-6, the V gene TRBV13; D remains ambiguous. Per the germline V gene, CDR1 is PRHDT and CDR2 is FYEKMQ (reference sequence). CDR3 length: 14 amino acids. Trimming removed 0 bases from V and 8 bases from J, with 8 bases in between. Here the CDR3 reads CASSLGGLDSPLHF. The CDR3 DNA sequence: TGTGCCAGCAGCTTAGGGGGCTTGGATTCACCCCTCCACTTT.

The V and J genes are TRBV2 and TRBJ2-1, with TRBD1 matching over 8 bases. Germline V gives CDR1 SNHLY, CDR2 FYNNEI. The CDR3 length is 16 residues. With 6 bases clipped from V and 6 bases from J, the junction kept 13 bases outside the gene matches. In DNA form, the CDR3 reads TGTGCCAGCAGCCTGGCGAGACAGGGGTGGTCCAATGAGCAGTTCTTC. It codes for CASSLARQGWSNEQFF.

This clone was picked up one time. The rearrangement joins TRBV7-9 to TRBJ2-3; D call uncertain. V was shortened by 5 bases and J by 2 bases, with 11 bases between the two germline ends. CDR3 length equals 14 residues. Germline values: CDR1 SEHNR, CDR2 FQNEAQ (reference sequence). The CDR3 DNA reads TGTGCCAGCAGCCAATCCACTTACACAGATACGCAGTATTTT. This sequence encodes CASSQSTYTDTQYF.

This clone was found once. CDR3 sequence (DNA): TGCGCCAGCGGACCGGTTGGGCGGGGTGAAAAACTGTTTTTT. Its translation: CASGPVGRGEKLFF. The genes are TRBV5-1 and TRBJ1-4, with no clear D. The CDR3 consists of 14 residues. V lost 7 bases, J lost 7 bases, and 17 bases lay in between. CDR1 and CDR2 (germline): SGHRS, YFSETQ.

This chain links TRBV9 with TRBJ2-3; 8 bases line up with TRBD2. The CDR3 runs to 14 residues. V trimming: 0 bases; J trimming: 6 bases; junction bases outside the gene matches: 3. Germline CDR1 and CDR2: SGDLS and YYNGEE. The CDR3 sequence is CASSVAGGGDTQYF. CDR3 nucleotide sequence: TGTGCCAGCAGCGTAGCGGGAGGGGGTGATACGCAGTATTTT.

This clone is a singleton in its sample. This chain uses TRBV19 with TRBJ1-2; D is possibly TRBD1 (5 bases). The V end was cut by 3 bases, the J end by 7 bases, with 15 bases between. CDR1 is LNHDA and CDR2 is SQIVND in the germline V gene (reference sequence). The CDR3 loop spans 14 amino acids. The CDR3 spells CASSMRQGLGGYTF. The CDR3 DNA reads TGTGCCAGTAGTATGCGGCAGGGACTCGGTGGCTACACCTTC.

The V and J genes are TRBV30 and TRBJ1-1; no clear D gene. The germline V gene has CDR1 GTSNPN and CDR2 SVGIG (reference sequence). This CDR3 has 10 amino acids. Trimming pared 0 bases from V and 11 bases from J, leaving 7 bases between. CDR3 amino acids: CAWSVRRAFF. CDR3 DNA sequence: TGTGCCTGGAGTGTACGGAGGGCTTTCTTT.

The chain employs TRBV5-4 and TRBJ2-1; D perhaps matches TRBD1 (6 bases). Trimming pared 4 bases from V and 5 bases from J, leaving 19 bases between. Germline V gene sequence: CDR1 SGHNT, CDR2 YYREEE (reference sequence). The CDR3 spans 16 residues. The CDR3 DNA follows: TGTGCCAGCAGCAAGGGGCTAAGCGAGGGGGACAATGAGCAGTTCTTC. This codes for CASSKGLSEGDNEQFF. Based on the CDR3 plus reference TRBV5-4 and TRBJ2-1, the full variable domain is ETGVTQSPTHLIKTRGQQVTLRCSSQSGHNTVSWYQQALGQGPQFIFQYYREEENGRGNFPPRFSGLQFPNYSSELNVNALELDDSALYLCASSKGLSEGDNEQFFGPGTRLTVL.

V and J are TRBV25-1 and TRBJ2-3, with no clear D. Germline CDR1 is MGHDK and CDR2 is SYGVNS. With 1 base removed from V and 2 bases from J, the gap between germline ends came to 7 bases. The CDR3 consists of 14 residues. CDR3 DNA: TGTGCCAGCAGTGAATTAGAATCCACAGATACGCAGTATTTT. Its protein is CASSELESTDTQYF.

The chain couples TRBV28 to TRBJ2-5, with D possibly matching TRBD1 (6 bases). This CDR3 contains 14 residues. Trimming pared 4 bases from V and 1 base from J, leaving 10 bases between. The germline V gene encodes CDR1 MDHEN and CDR2 SYDVKM. The CDR3: CASSYDRFQETQYF. The CDR3 bases are TGTGCCAGCAGTTACGACAGGTTCCAAGAGACCCAGTACTTC.

The chain is built from TRBV5-4 and TRBJ1-1, with a possible D match to TRBD1 (5 bases). This CDR3 region has 14 residues. Trimming removed 1 base from V and 5 bases from J, with 12 bases in between. Germline assignment: CDR1 SGHNT and CDR2 YYREEE (reference sequence). The CDR3 DNA is TGTGCCAGCAGCTTGTTTGGTAGGGGAACTGAAGCTTTCTTT. It codes for CASSLFGRGTEAFF.

The rearrangement joins TRBV27 to TRBJ2-1; a possible D gene is TRBD1 (5 bases). Germline loops: CDR1 MNHEY, CDR2 SMNVEV (reference sequence). CDR3 length: 15 residues. Trimming shortened V by 10 bases and J by 3 bases, and 19 bases separated the two germline ends. This CDR3 reads CATLTHRNDYNEQFF. The CDR3 coding sequence is TGTGCCACCCTTACACACAGGAATGACTACAATGAGCAGTTCTTC.